Presented here are 32 T cell receptor beta chains from one specimen sequenced in a study of T cell repertoires in cytomegalovirus infection. A single record per CDR3 protein comes from TCRdb applying MiXCR to the reads. The sample includes about 490,000 distinct CDR3 sequences, approximately 15% of them seen just once. Sequenced material: CD8+ T cells from PBMCs. The source of these receptors is a human donor in good health (CMV status not recorded). Some clones in this sample may be carry-over from other donors' samples.

The chain has TRBV12-3 or TRBV12-4 and TRBJ2-7; D possibly corresponds to TRBD2 (6 bases). This CDR3 is built from 15 residues. V lost 3 bases and J lost 0, with 12 bases in between. The DNA of the CDR3 is TGTGCCAGCAGTTTCCGGGACTCATTCTCCTACGAGCAGTACTTC. Protein sequence: CASSFRDSFSYEQYF.

This clonotype occurred once. The rearrangement links TRBV4-1 to TRBJ2-3; 7 bases map to TRBD2. Germline values: CDR1 MGHRA, CDR2 YSYEKL. V dropped 3 bases and J dropped 5; count of bases not matched to a gene: 11. CDR3 length: 16 amino acids. CDR3 region: CASSHPSGRALDTQYF. The CDR3 region has the DNA TGCGCCAGCAGCCATCCTAGTGGGAGGGCCCTAGATACGCAGTATTTT.

The rearrangement joins TRBV15 to TRBJ1-5; D possibly corresponds to TRBD1 (6 bases). This CDR3 contains 16 residues. V gave up 5 bases and J gave up 5 bases, with 19 bases separating them. The germline V gene encodes CDR1 LNHNV and CDR2 YYDKDF (reference sequence). CDR3 nucleotide sequence: TGTGCCACCAGCTCTGAAAGAGTCAGGGGAGATCAGCCCCAGCATTTT. Translated: CATSSERVRGDQPQHF.

This clonotype has just a few counts. The chain combines TRBV24-1 with TRBJ2-3; D gene uncertain. Looked up from germline, CDR1 is KGHDR and CDR2 is SFDVKD. CDR3 length: 17 amino acids. V was cut by 7 bases and J by 5 bases, with 24 bases left in between. CDR3 DNA: TGTGCCACCAGCGCCGGTTTTAGCTTCTCAGAAGGAGATACGCAGTATTTT. Its protein is CATSAGFSFSEGDTQYF.

The V and J genes are TRBV5-6 and TRBJ1-6, with TRBD1 as a possible D gene (5 bases). CDR1 and CDR2 (germline): SGHDT, YYEEEE. V lost 4 bases to trimming and J lost 0 bases, with 14 bases between them. This CDR3 has 17 amino acids. DNA of the CDR3: TGTGCCAGCAGCGGTGGGTGGGGCAGCTCCTATAATTCACCCCTCCACTTT. Amino acid sequence: CASSGGWGSSYNSPLHF.

This clonotype has just a few counts. The gene calls are TRBV4-1 and TRBJ1-1, with a possible D match to TRBD1 (6 bases). The V end was cut by 1 base, the J end by 3 bases, with 18 bases between. The CDR3 loop spans 17 amino acids. Germline V gene data show CDR1 as MGHRA and CDR2 as YSYEKL. The CDR3: CASSQGLNRVSDTEAFF. The CDR3 DNA sequence: TGCGCCAGCAGCCAAGGCCTTAACAGGGTGTCGGACACTGAAGCTTTCTTT.

The V gene is TRBV27, the J gene TRBJ1-1; the D gene is possibly TRBD1 (6 bases). The CDR3 has 15 residues. CDR1 is MNHEY and CDR2 is SMNVEV in the germline V gene (reference sequence). Trimming left V 5 bases short and J 0 bases short, with 13 bases between. CDR3: CASSPRGYMNTEAFF. The CDR3 nucleotides are TGTGCCAGCAGTCCCAGGGGTTACATGAACACTGAAGCTTTCTTT.

This clonotype was observed once. The rearrangement links TRBV27 to TRBJ2-7; TRBD2 matches at 10 bases. The junction had 6 bases not matched to a gene; V was cut back by 0 bases and J by 4 bases. Germline CDR1 is MNHEY and CDR2 is SMNVEV (reference sequence). CDR3 length: 16 amino acids. The CDR3 region has the DNA TGTGCCAGCAGTTTATCGGCTAGCGGGAGTTTGTACGAGCAGTACTTC. This codes for CASSLSASGSLYEQYF.

This clonotype was found many times. The gene calls are TRBV12-3 or TRBV12-4 and TRBJ2-7; perhaps TRBD2 as D (5 bases). The CDR3 totals 13 residues. Trimming removed 5 bases at V and 1 base at J, with 9 bases between. The CDR3 here is CASSTGVSYEQYF. In DNA, the CDR3 is TGTGCCAGCAGTACCGGGGTATCCTACGAGCAGTACTTC.

Only a few counts were recorded for this clonotype. The chain employs TRBV5-1 and TRBJ2-1; 11 nucleotides line up with TRBD2. Per the germline V gene, CDR1 is SGHRS and CDR2 is YFSETQ. J was trimmed by 4 bases and V by 4 bases; bases with no gene match: 10. This CDR3 spans 17 amino acids. This CDR3 reads CASSLTSGTTVYNEQFF. In DNA, the CDR3 is TGCGCCAGCAGCCTGACTAGCGGGACGACTGTTTACAATGAGCAGTTCTTC.

This clonotype was recorded at least ten times. This rearrangement joins TRBV7-2 to TRBJ2-7; no reliable D call. This CDR3 is 15 amino acids long. Between the trimmed V and J ends, which lost 1 base and 2 bases, there was a span of 12 bases. CDR1 SGHTA and CDR2 FQGNSA come from the germline V gene. CDR3 bases: TGTGCCAGCAGCTTAGTTGGCCCCAGTACCTACGAGCAGTACTTC. It translates to CASSLVGPSTYEQYF. The full variable domain, rest sourced from reference TRBV7-2 and TRBJ2-7, is GAGVSQSPSNKVTEKGKDVELRCDPISGHTALYWYRQSLGQGLEFLIYFQGNSAPDKSGLPSDRFSAERTGGSVSTLTIQRTQQEDSAVYLCASSLVGPSTYEQYFGPGTRLTVT.

This clonotype was seen a few times. The CDR3 nucleotides are TGTGCCAGCAGTTACGGCCCCCGATCCGAGCAGTACTTC. Translated: CASSYGPRSEQYF. The chain joins TRBV6-5 to TRBJ2-7; no clear D gene. The germline V gene has CDR1 MNHEY and CDR2 SVGAGI. The CDR3 consists of 13 residues. V was shortened by 2 bases and J by 6 bases, with 11 bases between the two germline ends.

This clonotype was counted between two and nine times. The gene calls are TRBV9 and TRBJ1-5; D call uncertain. V lost 2 bases and J 7 bases, leaving 13 bases between the germline ends. The CDR3 sequence is 14 residues long. Germline-derived CDR1 and CDR2 are SGDLS and YYNGEE. The CDR3 spells CASSVDKVAQPQHF. For the CDR3, the DNA is TGTGCCAGCAGCGTGGATAAGGTAGCGCAGCCCCAGCATTTT.

This clonotype was seen more than once but under ten times. The chain couples TRBV6-1 to TRBJ1-1; weak D call: TRBD1 (6 bases). Germline V gives CDR1 MNHNS, CDR2 SASEGT. V was cut by 5 bases and J by 6 bases, with 19 bases left in between. This CDR3 comprises 15 residues. The CDR3 DNA reads as TGTGCCAGCAGTCCCGCCCCAGGGGTTGACGCTGAAGCTTTCTTT. The encoded protein is CASSPAPGVDAEAFF.

The chain has TRBV27 and TRBJ1-3; unclear D gene. The CDR3 is 15 residues long. Germline values: CDR1 MNHEY, CDR2 SMNVEV (reference sequence). Deletions cut 0 bases from V and 0 bases from J, with 6 bases between. The CDR3: CASSLSAFSGNTIYF. CDR3 nucleotides: TGTGCCAGCAGTTTATCGGCTTTCTCTGGAAACACCATATATTTT.

This clonotype was recorded once. The chain employs TRBV5-5 and TRBJ1-2, with D perhaps TRBD1 (5 bases). V dropped 1 base and J dropped 8 bases, with 15 bases sitting between them. This CDR3 spans 14 amino acids. Looked up from germline, CDR1 is SGHKS and CDR2 is YYEKEE (reference sequence). The CDR3 DNA is TGTGCCAGCAGCTTGTACGCCAGGGTACCCGGCTACACCTTC. This codes for CASSLYARVPGYTF. Complete variable domain (other parts from reference TRBV5-5 and TRBJ1-2): DAGVTQSPTHLIKTRGQQVTLRCSPISGHKSVSWYQQVLGQGPQFIFQYYEKEERGRGNFPDRFSARQFPNYSSELNVNALLLGDSALYLCASSLYARVPGYTFGSGTRLTVV.

At least ten counts were recorded for this clonotype. V is TRBV7-2 and J is TRBJ2-3; 9 bases fit TRBD2. This CDR3 spans 15 amino acids. The J segment lost 6 bases and the V segment lost 1 base, leaving 5 bases of the junction unmatched. CDR1 SGHTA and CDR2 FQGNSA come from the germline V gene. The CDR3 spells CASSLVAGVSDTQYF. CDR3 coding DNA: TGTGCCAGCAGCTTAGTAGCGGGAGTATCTGATACGCAGTATTTT.

In its sample, this clonotype was seen many times. The chain links TRBV7-8 to TRBJ2-7; D is uncertain. Germline CDR1 SGHVS, CDR2 FQNEAQ. Between the trimmed V and J ends, which lost 4 bases and 0 bases, there was a span of 7 bases. CDR3 length: 13 residues. The CDR3 is CASSSELSYEQYF. The CDR3 bases are TGTGCCAGCAGCTCGGAACTCTCCTACGAGCAGTACTTC.

This clonotype has ten or more counts. V is TRBV7-9 and J is TRBJ2-7; maybe TRBD1 (6 bases). Trimming left V 3 bases short and J 2 bases short, with 11 bases between. The germline gives CDR1 SEHNR, CDR2 FQNEAQ (reference sequence). This CDR3 has 14 residues. CDR3 sequence: CASSLLTGPYEQYF. For the CDR3, the DNA is TGTGCCAGCAGCTTGTTAACAGGGCCCTACGAGCAGTACTTC.

The sample holds many counts of this clonotype. V usage is TRBV7-2 and J usage is TRBJ2-5, with 13 nucleotides matching TRBD2. In germline, CDR1 is SGHTA, CDR2 FQGNSA. Losses at the gene ends were 1 base for V and 4 bases for J; bases not matched to a gene: 6. CDR3 size: 17 residues. CDR3 amino acids: CASSLGTSGRIGETQYF. DNA of the CDR3: TGTGCCAGCAGCTTAGGGACTAGCGGGAGAATTGGAGAGACCCAGTACTTC. Drawing the rest from reference TRBV7-2 and TRBJ2-5, the complete variable domain is GAGVSQSPSNKVTEKGKDVELRCDPISGHTALYWYRQSLGQGLEFLIYFQGNSAPDKSGLPSDRFSAERTGGSVSTLTIQRTQQEDSAVYLCASSLGTSGRIGETQYFGPGTRLLVL.

The chain joins TRBV7-6 to TRBJ2-3; 7 nucleotides agree with TRBD2. The CDR3 is 16 amino acids. CDR1 is SGHVS, CDR2 FNYEAQ, per germline. The V and J ends lost 4 bases and 0 bases, in that order; junction bases with no gene match: 7. CDR3 coding DNA: TGTGCCAGCAGCTCGGCGACTAGCTCTAGCACAGATACGCAGTATTTT. It codes for CASSSATSSSTDTQYF.

This clonotype occurred many times. This rearrangement joins TRBV7-9 to TRBJ2-1; D is unclear. Germline V gene lookup returns CDR1 SEHNR and CDR2 FQNEAQ (reference sequence). This CDR3 has 16 residues. V was cut by 0 bases and J by 5 bases, with 14 bases left in between. As DNA, the CDR3 is TGTGCCAGCAGCTTAGCTTCTCATGTCCTTAACAATGAGCAGTTCTTC. Translated, it gives CASSLASHVLNNEQFF.

This clonotype was recorded many times. V usage is TRBV15 and J usage is TRBJ2-2, with D uncertain. CDR3 size: 15 residues. Germline values: CDR1 LNHNV, CDR2 YYDKDF (reference sequence). The V gene lost 0 bases and the J gene lost 8 bases, with 13 bases spanning the gap. CDR3: CATSRDGVSGGELFF. Written as DNA, the CDR3 is TGTGCCACCAGCAGAGATGGAGTCAGTGGGGGGGAGCTGTTTTTT.

In its sample, this clonotype was seen many times. The chain uses TRBV6-5 and TRBJ1-1, with unresolved D. Germline V CDR1 and CDR2: MNHEY, SVGAGI. Trimming removed 2 bases at V and 1 base at J, with 14 bases between. The CDR3 contains 16 residues. The CDR3 bases are TGTGCCAGCAGTTACGGCGTCGGGATCGGGAACACTGAAGCTTTCTTT. Translation gives CASSYGVGIGNTEAFF.

This clonotype was counted a few times. The J gene is TRBJ1-2, the V gene TRBV15; D is possibly TRBD1 (5 bases). The CDR3 spans 14 residues. Germline CDR1 LNHNV, CDR2 YYDKDF (reference sequence). Trimming left V 3 bases short and J 4 bases short, with 12 bases between. The CDR3 DNA is TGTGCCACCAGCAGTACCGACAGCTCCTATGGCTACACCTTC. Amino acid sequence: CATSSTDSSYGYTF. Drawing the rest from reference TRBV15 and TRBJ1-2, the complete variable domain is DAMVIQNPRYQVTQFGKPVTLSCSQTLNHNVMYWYQQKSSQAPKLLFHYYDKDFNNEADTPDNFQSRRPNTSFCFLDIRSPGLGDTAMYLCATSSTDSSYGYTFGSGTRLTVV.

This chain uses TRBV19 with TRBJ2-1; 8 nucleotides match TRBD2. CDR1 and CDR2 (germline): LNHDA, SQIVND (reference sequence). V was clipped by 1 base and J by 2 bases; unmatched bases: 7. The CDR3 extends over 17 amino acids. The CDR3 sequence is CASSIGVGSGTYNEQFF. The CDR3 DNA sequence: TGTGCCAGTAGTATAGGGGTTGGTAGCGGGACCTACAATGAGCAGTTCTTC.

J is TRBJ2-5 and V is TRBV18; 7 bases agree with TRBD2. This CDR3 has 17 amino acids. After removal of 3 bases from V and 5 bases from J, the junction contained 15 bases not matched to a gene. Germline V CDR1 and CDR2: KGHSH, LQKENI. The chain's CDR3 is CASSPSSGGARGETQYF. CDR3 DNA sequence: TGTGCCAGCTCACCGTCTAGCGGAGGGGCCCGGGGGGAGACCCAGTACTTC. The entire variable domain, with the rest obtained from reference TRBV18 and TRBJ2-5, is as follows: NAGVMQNPRHLVRRRGQEARLRCSPMKGHSHVYWYRQLPEEGLKFMVYLQKENIIDESGMPKERFSAEFPKEGPSILRIQQVVRGDSAAYFCASSPSSGGARGETQYFGPGTRLLVL.

This clonotype appeared a few times. This chain connects TRBV20-1 to TRBJ1-6; TRBD1 is a possible D gene (5 bases). This CDR3 is built from 20 residues. Germline V gene lookup returns CDR1 DFQATT and CDR2 SNEGSKA (reference sequence). Between the trimmed V and J ends, which lost 6 bases and 1 base, there was a span of 28 bases. The CDR3 DNA reads as TGCAGTGCCCGACAGTATACTCGGGCCCTGGGGTTATCCTATAATTCACCCCTCCACTTT. Translating gives CSARQYTRALGLSYNSPLHF.

The V gene is TRBV19, the J gene TRBJ2-5; the D is unclear. The CDR3 is 16 residues long. Trimming cost V 6 bases and J 4 bases, with 21 bases left between them. The germline gives CDR1 LNHDA, CDR2 SQIVND (reference sequence). The CDR3: CASSIPGPQRGETQYF. CDR3 in DNA: TGTGCCAGTAGCATCCCTGGGCCTCAGCGAGGAGAGACCCAGTACTTC.

This clonotype appeared many times. The chain combines TRBV7-2 with TRBJ2-1; tentative D call: TRBD1 (5 bases). CDR3 size: 11 residues. V shed 3 bases and J shed 10 bases, with 7 bases lying between them. In germline, CDR1 is SGHTA, CDR2 FQGNSA. The CDR3: CASSLTAEQFF. The CDR3 DNA is TGTGCCAGCAGCTTGACAGCCGAGCAGTTCTTC.

V and J are TRBV6-1 and TRBJ2-5; D gene uncertain. Germline V gene sequence: CDR1 MNHNS, CDR2 SASEGT. This CDR3 spans 15 amino acids. Trimming removed 3 bases from V and 6 bases from J, with 17 bases in between. This CDR3 reads CASSDNQMPRQTQYF. The CDR3 DNA sequence: TGTGCCAGCAGTGATAACCAGATGCCCAGGCAGACCCAGTACTTC.

Many counts were recorded for this clonotype. The chain combines TRBV7-6 with TRBJ2-7, with no clear D. Trimming pared 5 bases from V and 2 bases from J, leaving 10 bases between. The CDR3 contains 13 residues. CDR1 SGHVS and CDR2 FNYEAQ come from the germline V gene. CDR3 residues: CASSRTVAYEQYF. The CDR3 DNA reads TGTGCCAGCAGCAGGACGGTCGCCTACGAGCAGTACTTC.